A single sample is the source of the 30 T cell receptor beta chains below, sequenced in a study of blood T cell repertoires in COVID-19. Clones were sequenced by immunoSEQ multiplex PCR, and TCRdb holds only the in-frame ones, with some missing. The data hold around 270,000 clones, with about 85% observed a single time. The specimen sequenced was peripheral blood. The receptors here all came from a human donor with COVID-19, enrolled during active disease. The donor label of this sample is uncertain.

V usage is TRBV10-3 and J usage is TRBJ2-7; D is perhaps TRBD2 (6 bases). This CDR3 is 13 amino acids long. CDR1 and CDR2 from the germline V gene are ENHRY and SYGVKD. V lost 4 bases and J 4 bases, leaving 11 bases between the germline ends. The chain's CDR3 is CAISGGEGYEQYF. In DNA form, the CDR3 reads TGTGCCATCAGTGGGGGGGAAGGGTACGAGCAGTACTTC.

The gene calls are TRBV2 and TRBJ2-5, with D possibly TRBD1 on 5 matching bases. With 4 bases removed from V and 3 bases from J, the gap between germline ends came to 9 bases. Germline V gene sequence: CDR1 SNHLY, CDR2 FYNNEI. The length of the CDR3 is 13 residues. The CDR3 DNA is TGTGCCAGCAGTGGACAGCTGAAAGAGACCCAGTACTTC. Encoded protein: CASSGQLKETQYF.

In this sample, this clone turned up once. This rearrangement joins TRBV3-1 (or the pseudogene TRBV3-2) to TRBJ1-2, with TRBD1 as a possible D gene (5 bases). From germline, CDR1 is LGHDT and CDR2 YNNKEL (reference sequence). Trimming removed 4 bases from V and 8 bases from J, with 17 bases in between. The CDR3 contains 14 residues. The CDR3 DNA reads TGTGCCAGCAGCCCCCCCCCGGGGGGGACCGGCTACACCTTC. Translating gives CASSPPPGGTGYTF.

V usage is TRBV12-3 or TRBV12-4 and J usage is TRBJ1-5; D gene uncertain. Trimming removed 3 bases from V and 5 bases from J, with 8 bases in between. The CDR3 length is 13 residues. CDR3 sequence reads: CASSLGQDQPQHF. DNA for the CDR3: TGTGCCAGCAGTTTGGGTCAGGATCAGCCCCAGCATTTT.

The chain combines TRBV5-1 with TRBJ2-1; 9 bases align to TRBD2. The CDR3 sequence is 15 residues long. With V trimmed by 3 bases and J by 3 bases, 4 bases remained unmatched. In germline, CDR1 is SGHRS, CDR2 YFSETQ. This CDR3 is CASSYSGSNYNEQFF. The CDR3 region has the DNA TGCGCCAGCAGCTATAGCGGGAGTAACTACAATGAGCAGTTCTTC.

As for this clone: Other DNA sequences in the same sample also yield this CDR3. The chain employs TRBV27 and TRBJ1-5, with 8 positions matching TRBD1. Germline CDR1 is MNHEY and CDR2 is SMNVEV (reference sequence). The CDR3 is made up of 16 amino acids. V gave up 5 bases and J gave up 0 bases; unmatched junction bases: 6. Here the CDR3 reads CASSLRQGLSNQPQHF. For the CDR3, the DNA is TGTGCCAGCAGTCTAAGACAGGGGCTTAGCAATCAGCCCCAGCATTTT.

The gene calls are TRBV6-1 and TRBJ1-3; D gene unclear. Germline CDR1 MNHNS, CDR2 SASEGT. This CDR3 comprises 13 residues. V lost 5 bases to trimming and J lost 7 bases, with 12 bases between them. DNA for the CDR3: TGTGCCAGCAGTTCTCCGGGAATCAACACCATATATTTT. This sequence encodes CASSSPGINTIYF.

The V gene is TRBV28, the J gene TRBJ1-5; D gene unclear. V shed 6 bases and J shed 7 bases, with 10 bases lying between them. The CDR3 totals 12 residues. Germline V CDR1 and CDR2: MDHEN, SYDVKM. CDR3 protein: CASRLLWQPQHF. DNA for the CDR3: TGTGCCAGCAGACTCTTGTGGCAGCCCCAGCATTTT.

V usage is TRBV20-1 and J usage is TRBJ1-2, with a weak D call TRBD1 (5 bases). Germline CDR1 and CDR2: DFQATT and SNEGSKA (reference sequence). Trimming stripped 3 bases from V and 5 bases from J, with 13 bases between. The length of the CDR3 is 13 residues. DNA of the CDR3: TGCAGTGCTAGTTCCCAGGGAGGGTATGGCTACACCTTC. Its translation: CSASSQGGYGYTF.

The CDR3 protein is CASNLARSSYNEQFF. CDR3 DNA: TGTGCCAGCAACCTAGCGCGCAGCTCCTACAATGAGCAGTTCTTC. The chain joins TRBV27 to TRBJ2-1, with D maybe TRBD2 (6 bases). Germline values: CDR1 MNHEY, CDR2 SMNVEV (reference sequence). The CDR3 is made up of 15 amino acids. The V gene lost 7 bases and the J gene lost 0 bases, with 13 bases spanning the gap.

This chain connects TRBV30 to TRBJ2-7; 8 positions agree with TRBD1. CDR1 and CDR2 (germline): GTSNPN, SVGIG (reference sequence). With 4 bases clipped from V and 4 bases from J, the junction kept 6 bases outside the gene matches. The CDR3 is 13 residues long. The CDR3 reads CAWKSQGAYEQYF. CDR3 DNA sequence: TGTGCCTGGAAGAGTCAGGGGGCTTACGAGCAGTACTTC.

The chain has TRBV9 and TRBJ2-7; TRBD2 matches 8 bases. The length of the CDR3 is 13 residues. CDR1 and CDR2 (germline): SGDLS, YYNGEE. V was clipped by 2 bases and J by 5 bases; unmatched bases: 3. CDR3 DNA: TGTGCCAGCAGCGTTAGCGGGAACCACGAGCAGTACTTC. It is translated as CASSVSGNHEQYF.

The chain combines TRBV3-1 (or the pseudogene TRBV3-2) with TRBJ1-2; D is ambiguous. V was clipped by 4 bases and J by 6 bases, with 9 bases between them. CDR1 and CDR2 from the germline V gene are LGHDT and YNNKEL (reference sequence). The CDR3 covers 12 residues. Here the CDR3 DNA reads TGTGCCAGCAGCCTCCAACAAGATGGCTACACCTTC. The encoded protein is CASSLQQDGYTF.

The chain is built from TRBV4-3 and TRBJ2-2; 8 nucleotides align to TRBD1. Germline CDR1 and CDR2: LGHNA and YSLEER. V shed 4 bases, J shed 3 bases, and the junction held 10 bases outside the gene matches. The CDR3 loop spans 17 amino acids. The CDR3 loop is CASSRLRGPEDTGELFF. The CDR3 nucleotides read TGCGCCAGCAGCCGCCTCAGGGGGCCCGAAGACACCGGGGAGCTGTTTTTT.

The chain uses TRBV5-6 and TRBJ2-7; D may be TRBD1 (5 bases). Trimming shortened V by 4 bases and J by 1 base, and 12 bases separated the two germline ends. Per germline, CDR1 SGHDT and CDR2 YYEEEE. The CDR3 is 14 residues long. The CDR3 reads CASSDGPGSYEQYF. In DNA, the CDR3 is TGTGCCAGCAGCGATGGGCCAGGGTCCTACGAGCAGTACTTC.

The chain links TRBV5-1 to TRBJ2-3; the match to TRBD2 covers 14 bases. The CDR3 is made up of 19 amino acids. The V segment lost 0 bases and the J segment 2 bases; nucleotides outside the gene matches: 8. CDR1 and CDR2 (germline): SGHRS, YFSETQ. This CDR3 reads CASSLARTSGRSYTDTQYF. CDR3 coding DNA: TGCGCCAGCAGCTTGGCTAGGACTAGCGGGAGGTCTTACACAGATACGCAGTATTTT.

This chain joins TRBV11-1 and TRBJ1-4; no definite D call. Germline V gene sequence: CDR1 SGHAT, CDR2 FQDESV (reference sequence). CDR3 size: 14 residues. Trimming pared 3 bases from V and 1 base from J, leaving 6 bases between. Written as DNA, the CDR3 is TGTGCCAGCAGCTTCGGAGTAACTAATGAAAAACTGTTTTTT. Translating it yields CASSFGVTNEKLFF.

V usage is TRBV13 and J usage is TRBJ1-6; 7 bases are shared with TRBD1. V shed 2 bases and J 7 bases; nucleotides not matched to a gene: 5. The V gene's germline CDR1 is PRHDT and CDR2 FYEKMQ (reference sequence). This CDR3 has 15 residues. The DNA of the CDR3 is TGTGCCAGCAGCTTACAAGGGACAGAGAATTCACCCCTCCACTTT. Its translation: CASSLQGTENSPLHF.

In regard to this clone: In the same sample, other DNA sequences code for this CDR3. The V call is TRBV11-2, the J call TRBJ2-7; 13 positions match TRBD2. V shed 5 bases and J 2 bases; nucleotides not matched to a gene: 3. The CDR3 runs 15 residues. Germline assignment: CDR1 SGHAT and CDR2 FQNNGV. CDR3 loop: CASSLLAGGPYEQYF. CDR3 coding DNA: TGTGCCAGCAGCCTACTAGCGGGAGGGCCCTACGAGCAGTACTTC.

The CDR3 sequence: CASSLGLGADYGYTF. CDR3 DNA: TGTGCCAGCAGCTTAGGGTTAGGGGCGGACTATGGCTACACCTTC. The rearrangement joins TRBV7-3 to TRBJ1-2; D is possibly TRBD1 (5 bases). The CDR3 sequence is 15 residues long. Germline CDR1 reads SGHTA; CDR2 reads FQGTGA. V was pared by 2 bases and J by 3 bases, with 13 bases between.

The chain has TRBV4-3 and TRBJ1-2, with 7 positions matching TRBD1. The CDR3 length is 16 residues. From germline, CDR1 is LGHNA and CDR2 YSLEER. Unmatched junction bases numbered 9, after V lost 1 base and J lost 4 bases. For the CDR3, the DNA is TGCGCCAGCAGCCAAGCCCGACAGGGTTCGGGCTATGGCTACACCTTC. This codes for CASSQARQGSGYGYTF.

The J gene is TRBJ2-3, the V gene TRBV27; maybe TRBD2 (5 bases). CDR3 length: 12 residues. The ends were cut back, 6 bases at V and 6 bases at J, with 10 bases in the middle. Germline V gene sequence: CDR1 MNHEY, CDR2 SMNVEV (reference sequence). CDR3 sequence (DNA): TGTGCCAGCAGCCATTCGGGGGATACGCAGTATTTT. Residues: CASSHSGDTQYF.

The V call is TRBV7-3, the J call TRBJ2-7; 11 positions match TRBD2. The length of the CDR3 is 14 residues. The junction had 2 bases not matched to a gene; V was cut back by 3 bases and J by 4 bases. CDR1 SGHTA and CDR2 FQGTGA come from the germline V gene. CDR3 coding DNA: TGTGCCAGCAGCTTCGGGACTAGCGGTTACGAGCAGTACTTC. Translating it yields CASSFGTSGYEQYF.

The chain joins TRBV9 to TRBJ1-2, with TRBD1 matching 9 bases. The CDR3 consists of 15 residues. After removal of 3 bases from V and 6 bases from J, the junction contained 9 bases not matched to a gene. Germline loops: CDR1 SGDLS, CDR2 YYNGEE. CDR3 sequence: CASSAGRTGDNGYTF. CDR3 in DNA: TGTGCCAGCAGCGCCGGTCGGACAGGGGATAATGGCTACACCTTC.

This chain uses TRBV20-1 with TRBJ2-7; D remains unclear. Trimming cost V 5 bases and J 4 bases, with 9 bases left between them. The length of the CDR3 is 11 residues. In germline, CDR1 is DFQATT, CDR2 SNEGSKA (reference sequence). CDR3 bases: TGCAGTGCTGTACTGAATTACGAGCAGTACTTC. Translating it yields CSAVLNYEQYF.

The chain employs TRBV11-3 and TRBJ2-1; 10 bases line up with TRBD2. V was clipped by 5 bases and J by 0 bases; unmatched bases: 4. Germline loops: CDR1 SGHNT, CDR2 YENEEA. The CDR3 runs 16 residues. CDR3 loop: CASSVSGRNSYNEQFF. In nucleotides, the CDR3 is TGTGCCAGCAGCGTTAGCGGGAGGAACTCCTACAATGAGCAGTTCTTC.

The V gene is TRBV28, the J gene TRBJ1-2; 7 positions agree with TRBD1. In germline, CDR1 is MDHEN, CDR2 SYDVKM. V was clipped by 6 bases and J by 6 bases; unmatched bases: 7. CDR3 length equals 13 residues. CDR3 in amino acids: CASRWTRGDGYTF. The CDR3 bases are TGTGCCAGCAGATGGACCAGGGGGGATGGCTACACCTTC.

The rearrangement joins TRBV28 to TRBJ2-4; the match to TRBD1 covers 10 bases. The CDR3 runs 15 residues. V lost 5 bases, J lost 8 bases, and 9 bases stayed unmatched. Germline assignment: CDR1 MDHEN and CDR2 SYDVKM. The chain's CDR3 is CASSPWDRGLDIQYF. For the CDR3, the DNA is TGTGCCAGCAGTCCCTGGGACAGGGGCTTAGACATTCAGTACTTC.

In its sample, this clone was seen a few times. The chain joins TRBV5-8 to TRBJ2-3, with TRBD1 as a possible D gene (6 bases). In germline, CDR1 is SGHTS, CDR2 YDEGEE. The CDR3 has 17 residues. V lost 7 bases and J 2 bases, leaving 23 bases between the germline ends. This chain's CDR3 is CASPDGLGGPLTDTQYF. DNA of the CDR3: TGTGCCAGCCCGGACGGGTTAGGGGGTCCCCTCACAGATACGCAGTATTTT. The variable domain in full, with the rest retrieved from reference TRBV5-8 and TRBJ2-3, is EAGVTQSPTHLIKTRGQQATLRCSPISGHTSVYWYQQALGLGLQFLLWYDEGEERNRGNFPPRFSGRQFPNYSSELNVNALELEDSALYLCASPDGLGGPLTDTQYFGPGTRLTVL.

The genes are TRBV27 and TRBJ2-3, with 8 nucleotides matching TRBD1. CDR3 length: 15 residues. V was clipped by 1 base and J by 7 bases; unmatched bases: 7. Germline V CDR1 and CDR2: MNHEY, SMNVEV (reference sequence). The CDR3 DNA follows: TGTGCCAGCAGTTTATTCGGGACAGGAGGGAATACGCAGTATTTT. Its protein product is CASSLFGTGGNTQYF.